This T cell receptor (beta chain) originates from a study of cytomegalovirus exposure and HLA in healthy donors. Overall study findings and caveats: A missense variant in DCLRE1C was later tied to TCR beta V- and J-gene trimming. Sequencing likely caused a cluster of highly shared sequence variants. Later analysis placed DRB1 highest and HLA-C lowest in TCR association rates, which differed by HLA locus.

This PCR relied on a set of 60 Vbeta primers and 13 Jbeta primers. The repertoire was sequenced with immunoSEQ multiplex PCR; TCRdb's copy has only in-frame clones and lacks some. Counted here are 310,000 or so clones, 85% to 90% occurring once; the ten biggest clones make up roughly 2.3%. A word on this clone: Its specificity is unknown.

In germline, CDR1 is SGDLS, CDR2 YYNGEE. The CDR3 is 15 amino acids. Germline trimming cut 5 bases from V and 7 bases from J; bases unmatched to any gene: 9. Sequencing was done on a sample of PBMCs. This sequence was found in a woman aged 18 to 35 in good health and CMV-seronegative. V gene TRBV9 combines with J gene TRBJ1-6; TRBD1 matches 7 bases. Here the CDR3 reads CASSGGTVMNSPLHF. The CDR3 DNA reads TGTGCCAGCAGTGGTGGGACAGTCATGAATTCACCCCTCCACTTT.